These 28 T cell receptor beta chains were all obtained from the same sample, sequenced in a study of cytomegalovirus exposure and HLA in healthy donors. Vbeta (60) and Jbeta (13) primers were used in the PCR. Using immunoSEQ multiplex PCR, the repertoire was profiled, and TCRdb retains in-frame clones only, with some absent. The sample carries 150,000 to 200,000 clones, about an eighth recorded once. Input material: PBMCs. These receptor sequences come from a man aged 45 to 65 in good health and CMV-seropositive.

This clone occurred a few times. The chain employs TRBV6-5 and TRBJ1-2; D is perhaps TRBD1 (6 bases). This CDR3 region has 13 residues. In germline, CDR1 is MNHEY, CDR2 SVGAGI. The germline V and J ends were trimmed by 7 bases and 7 bases, with 16 bases remaining between them. This CDR3 is CASTEGGAGGYTF. Written as DNA, the CDR3 is TGTGCCAGCACGGAGGGGGGGGCGGGTGGCTACACCTTC.

This clone was seen a handful of times. The genes are TRBV7-9 and TRBJ1-5, with 9 nucleotides matching TRBD1. Looked up from germline, CDR1 is SEHNR and CDR2 is FQNEAQ (reference sequence). V was clipped by 4 bases and J by 5 bases; unmatched bases: 3. CDR3 size: 14 residues. This chain's CDR3 is CASSSDRGDQPQHF. The DNA for the CDR3 is TGTGCCAGCAGCTCGGACAGGGGTGATCAGCCCCAGCATTTT.

This clone came up a few times. The rearrangement uses TRBV2 and TRBJ1-4; weak D call: TRBD1 (5 bases). The CDR3 covers 12 residues. Trimming left V 9 bases short and J 7 bases short, with 12 bases between. CDR1 and CDR2 from the germline V gene are SNHLY and FYNNEI. The CDR3 DNA sequence: TGTGCCAGTAGGACGGGGGGTGAAAAACTGTTTTTT. Residues: CASRTGGEKLFF.

The V gene is TRBV5-6, the J gene TRBJ1-1; D not certain. V was pared by 3 bases and J by 1 base, with 10 bases between. Per germline, CDR1 SGHDT and CDR2 YYEEEE. The CDR3 is 14 residues long. The CDR3 nucleotides are TGTGCCAGCAGCTCGACGGGGAAGAACACTGAAGCTTTCTTT. Protein sequence: CASSSTGKNTEAFF. Based on the CDR3 plus reference TRBV5-6 and TRBJ1-1, the full variable domain is DAGVTQSPTHLIKTRGQQVTLRCSPKSGHDTVSWYQQALGQGPQFIFQYYEEEERQRGNFPDRFSGHQFPNYSSELNVNALLLGDSALYLCASSSTGKNTEAFFGQGTRLTVV.

V is TRBV11-2 and J is TRBJ1-6; TRBD1 matches at 8 bases. This CDR3 region has 14 residues. Trimming removed 2 bases from V and 8 bases from J; junction bases left unmatched: 2. Germline V gives CDR1 SGHAT, CDR2 FQNNGV. CDR3 DNA sequence: TGTGCCAGCAGCTTATCAGGGGGCCATTCACCCCTCCACTTT. It codes for CASSLSGGHSPLHF.

This clone occurred a few times. CDR3 sequence reads: CATTPGAGGYNEQFF. DNA for the CDR3: TGTGCCACCACACCCGGGGCAGGGGGTTACAATGAGCAGTTCTTC. The chain joins TRBV15 to TRBJ2-1, with 7 bases lining up with TRBD1. The junction had 10 bases not matched to a gene; V was cut back by 7 bases and J by 4 bases. There are 15 residues in the CDR3. In germline, CDR1 is LNHNV, CDR2 YYDKDF (reference sequence).

This chain uses TRBV6-1 with TRBJ1-5; D is perhaps TRBD1 (5 bases). The germline V gene encodes CDR1 MNHNS and CDR2 SASEGT. Trimming shortened V by 6 bases and J by 1 base, and 13 bases separated the two germline ends. CDR3 length: 15 amino acids. The CDR3 DNA sequence: TGTGCCAGCAGACCCCAGGGCTTGAGCAATCAGCCCCAGCATTTT. Residues: CASRPQGLSNQPQHF.

This clone was seen more than once but under ten times. V gene TRBV6-6 combines with J gene TRBJ1-6, with 10 bases lining up with TRBD1. In germline, CDR1 is MNHNY, CDR2 SVGAGI (reference sequence). V shed 7 bases and J 8 bases; nucleotides not matched to a gene: 5. The CDR3 totals 14 residues. CDR3 in DNA: TGTGCCAGCATTCTCGACAGGGGGCATTCACCCCTCCACTTT. This sequence encodes CASILDRGHSPLHF.

This clone was seen more than once but under ten times. The V gene is TRBV6-5, the J gene TRBJ2-3; 8 bases are a match to TRBD2. The V gene's germline CDR1 is MNHEY and CDR2 SVGAGI. V was clipped by 2 bases and J by 3 bases; unmatched bases: 4. The CDR3 is made up of 15 amino acids. CDR3 coding DNA: TGTGCCAGCAGTTACAACGGGGGGGCAACAGATACGCAGTATTTT. As protein: CASSYNGGATDTQYF.

This clone was seen a few times. This chain connects TRBV11-3 to TRBJ1-1; the D is unclear. The V end was cut by 2 bases, the J end by 6 bases, with 10 bases between. This CDR3 spans 13 amino acids. CDR1 is SGHNT, CDR2 YENEEA, per germline. The CDR3: CASSLFGEAEAFF. The CDR3 DNA reads as TGTGCCAGCAGCTTATTCGGGGAGGCTGAAGCTTTCTTT.

V and J are TRBV5-4 and TRBJ1-1; TRBD1 agrees at 9 bases. Per the germline V gene, CDR1 is SGHNT and CDR2 is YYREEE (reference sequence). The CDR3 consists of 14 residues. V was pared by 4 bases and J by 6 bases, with 7 bases of the junction left unmatched. This CDR3 is CASSAGQGRAEAFF. CDR3 bases: TGTGCCAGCAGCGCCGGACAGGGGAGGGCTGAAGCTTTCTTT.

This clone was seen only a few times. The V and J genes are TRBV6-1 and TRBJ2-3; 9 bases map to TRBD2. In germline, CDR1 is MNHNS, CDR2 SASEGT. The CDR3 consists of 18 residues. J was trimmed by 0 bases and V by 4 bases; bases with no gene match: 11. Written as DNA, the CDR3 is TGTGCCAGCAGTGCCCTTGCAGCGGGGGGACCTAGCACAGATACGCAGTATTTT. Protein sequence: CASSALAAGGPSTDTQYF.

V and J are TRBV5-4 and TRBJ2-5; 9 positions agree with TRBD2. V gave up 1 base and J gave up 5 bases; unmatched junction bases: 9. CDR1 SGHNT and CDR2 YYREEE come from the germline V gene (reference sequence). The CDR3 has 16 amino acids. CDR3 bases: TGTGCCAGCAGCTTGAGCCTAGCGGGGACCCGGGAGACCCAGTACTTC. This encodes CASSLSLAGTRETQYF.

This clone was seen a few times. The rearrangement uses TRBV5-1 and TRBJ1-1; no firm D call. There are 13 residues in the CDR3. Germline assignment: CDR1 SGHRS and CDR2 YFSETQ. Between the trimmed V and J ends, which lost 0 bases and 9 bases, there was a span of 12 bases. The CDR3 protein is CASSLETQTQAFF. The CDR3 nucleotides read TGCGCCAGCAGCTTGGAGACACAGACCCAAGCTTTCTTT.

This rearrangement joins TRBV6-1 to TRBJ2-5, with D possibly TRBD1 on 6 matching bases. Trimming shortened V by 1 base and J by 2 bases, and 11 bases separated the two germline ends. The CDR3 consists of 15 residues. Germline V gene lookup returns CDR1 MNHNS and CDR2 SASEGT. The CDR3: CASSEEGTKQETQYF. CDR3 nucleotide sequence: TGTGCCAGCAGTGAAGAGGGGACAAAGCAAGAGACCCAGTACTTC.

The chain carries TRBV27 and TRBJ1-5, with D hard to call. The germline V gene encodes CDR1 MNHEY and CDR2 SMNVEV (reference sequence). The V end lost 1 base, the J end lost 6 bases, and 7 bases lay between the germline ends. This CDR3 is 13 amino acids long. The CDR3 region has the DNA TGTGCCAGCAGTTTATGGGAGGGTCAGCCCCAGCATTTT. Protein sequence: CASSLWEGQPQHF.

This rearrangement joins TRBV18 to TRBJ2-2, with unresolved D. Trimming shortened V by 1 base and J by 2 bases, and 8 bases separated the two germline ends. CDR3 length equals 15 residues. CDR1 and CDR2 (germline): KGHSH, LQKENI. The CDR3 protein is CASSPQGGNTGELFF. In nucleotides, the CDR3 is TGTGCCAGCTCACCACAAGGCGGAAACACCGGGGAGCTGTTTTTT.

This clone appeared a single time. The chain has TRBV4-3 and TRBJ2-5, with 8 bases that match TRBD2. V trimming: 2 bases; J trimming: 1 base; junction bases outside the gene matches: 3. Germline assignment: CDR1 LGHNA and CDR2 YSLEER. The CDR3 runs to 15 residues. CDR3 loop: CASSQQTSGQETQYF. The CDR3 region has the DNA TGCGCCAGCAGCCAACAAACTAGCGGCCAAGAGACCCAGTACTTC.

This chain links TRBV28 with TRBJ1-5; unclear D gene. The V gene lost 0 bases and the J gene lost 2 bases, with 17 bases spanning the gap. The CDR3 loop spans 18 amino acids. CDR1 is MDHEN and CDR2 is SYDVKM in the germline V gene. The CDR3 bases are TGTGCCAGCAGTTTATGGGACTTCGAGGGAAAGGGCAATCAGCCCCAGCATTTT. Translation: CASSLWDFEGKGNQPQHF.

The V gene is TRBV5-1, the J gene TRBJ2-7; TRBD2 aligns across 11 bases. After removal of 3 bases from V and 7 bases from J, the junction contained 9 bases not matched to a gene. The CDR3 contains 15 residues. Per germline, CDR1 SGHRS and CDR2 YFSETQ. Here the CDR3 DNA reads TGCGCCAGCAGCTATGGCGGGACTAGCGGTCGGGAGCAGTACTTC. It yields the protein CASSYGGTSGREQYF.

The chain carries TRBV18 and TRBJ2-7; TRBD2 matches at 13 bases. The CDR3 consists of 17 residues. Germline loops: CDR1 KGHSH, CDR2 LQKENI. V lost 3 bases to trimming and J lost 2 bases; unmatched junction nucleotides: 7. CDR3 residues: CASSPLGTSGTPYEQYV. DNA for the CDR3: TGTGCCAGCTCACCCCTAGGGACTAGCGGGACACCCTACGAGCAGTACGTC.

This clone was seen only a few times. This chain connects TRBV7-2 to TRBJ1-4, with a possible D match to TRBD1 (6 bases). CDR3 size: 16 residues. Germline V CDR1 and CDR2: SGHTA, FQGNSA. V shed 2 bases and J shed 3 bases, with 13 bases lying between them. The CDR3 loop is CASSLTRGSPNEKLFF. In DNA form, the CDR3 reads TGTGCCAGCAGCTTAACAAGGGGGAGCCCTAATGAAAAACTGTTTTTT.

This clone was counted a few times. V is TRBV11-1 and J is TRBJ2-5, with D possibly TRBD2 on 5 matching bases. Germline values: CDR1 SGHAT, CDR2 FQDESV (reference sequence). V dropped 5 bases and J dropped 2 bases, with 12 bases sitting between them. The CDR3 spans 14 residues. The CDR3: CASSHRERQETQYF. DNA for the CDR3: TGTGCCAGCAGCCACCGGGAAAGACAAGAGACCCAGTACTTC.

A few counts support this clone. The V call is TRBV7-2, the J call TRBJ1-2, with a tentative D call TRBD1 (6 bases). V was clipped by 4 bases and J by 2 bases, with 11 bases between them. Germline assignment: CDR1 SGHTA and CDR2 FQGNSA. The CDR3 runs to 14 residues. The CDR3 DNA sequence: TGTGCCAGCAGCTCGGACAGCCGGAACTATGGCTACACCTTC. It codes for CASSSDSRNYGYTF.

This clone has a handful of counts. The chain employs TRBV4-3 and TRBJ1-1; D is ambiguous. V shed 1 base and J shed 3 bases, with 6 bases lying between them. CDR3 size: 13 residues. From germline, CDR1 is LGHNA and CDR2 YSLEER. This CDR3 is CASSQGPDTEAFF. The CDR3 nucleotides are TGCGCCAGCAGCCAAGGTCCCGACACTGAAGCTTTCTTT.

The V call is TRBV29-1, the J call TRBJ1-1; possibly TRBD1 for D (5 bases). The germline V gene has CDR1 SQVTM and CDR2 ANQGSEA. V lost 4 bases to trimming and J lost 0 bases, with 9 bases between them. The CDR3 has 13 amino acids. CDR3 nucleotides: TGCAGCGTTGTGACAGTGCTGAACACTGAAGCTTTCTTT. Protein product: CSVVTVLNTEAFF.

A few counts support this clone. The V call is TRBV6-6, the J call TRBJ2-1, with 9 positions matching TRBD2. Germline loops: CDR1 MNHNY, CDR2 SVGAGI (reference sequence). CDR3 length: 16 residues. Trimming at V came to 6 bases and at J to 4 bases, leaving 10 bases not matched to a gene. In DNA form, the CDR3 reads TGTGCCAGCAGGGGTATCGAGCGGGGGGAATACAATGAGCAGTTCTTC. Residues: CASRGIERGEYNEQFF.

This clone was seen more than once but under ten times. This chain joins TRBV19 and TRBJ2-2, with 9 bases identical to TRBD1. V lost 7 bases and J lost 7; bases outside the gene matches: 13. This CDR3 region has 16 residues. The V gene's germline CDR1 is LNHDA and CDR2 SQIVND (reference sequence). The CDR3 bases are TGTGCCAGTATCCCACAGGGGGCTTTTGGACACGGGGAGCTGTTTTTT. Protein sequence: CASIPQGAFGHGELFF.